This record covers a single T cell receptor beta chain. Its antigen is as yet unknown. This specimen comes from a study of T-cell memory formation after mild COVID-19. Turning to the study itself: The TCR clusters were mostly specific to one donor.

Amplification by 5'RACE using constant-segment primers produced TCR alpha and TCR beta cDNA libraries that carried sample barcodes and UMIs. One entry per CDR3 protein, called by TCRdb with MiXCR from the 5' RACE reads. The table includes a few hundred thousand distinct CDR3 sequences, 24% detected once. The CDR3 is 15 residues long. The V gene's germline CDR1 is LGHNT and CDR2 FRNRAP. V was clipped by 0 bases and J by 2 bases; unmatched bases: 1. General observations from the study: Later expanders leaned CD4+, whereas day 15 to 85 contracting clones were balanced CD4/CD8. In second-wave clones peaking day 37, SARS-CoV-2 specificity remained unconfirmed.

The source is an adult woman who had mild COVID-19 (a few samples of this study predate the infection). Cell type and time point are not known. The chain is built from TRBV12-5 and TRBJ2-1, with TRBD1 identical over 7 bases. Material for sequencing was PBMCs or a T cell subset sorted from them (not recorded which). The CDR3 sequence is CASGLVGGAYNEQFF. CDR3 coding DNA: TGTGCTAGTGGTTTGGTAGGGGGCGCCTACAATGAGCAGTTCTTC.